This entry concerns a single TCR beta chain. Assay: immunoSEQ multiplex PCR; the TCRdb copy retains only in-frame clones and omits some. This table holds 65,000 or so clones, around 87% found once. Recipients received nonmyeloablative bone marrow transplants from related graft donors, with transient mixed chimerism. This CDR3 comprises 17 residues. The V gene's germline CDR1 is LNHDA and CDR2 SQIVND (reference sequence). Trimming at V came to 8 bases and at J to 0 bases, leaving 13 bases not matched to a gene. This sample was included in a study of Tregs in tolerant kidney transplant recipients. This sample comprised CD4+ T cells from blood (PBMCs), obtained 6 months after the transplant. This TCR was recovered from a human patient who received a combined kidney and bone marrow transplant. Some T cells could come from the graft donor. The chain employs TRBV19 and TRBJ1-5; 7 nucleotides align to TRBD1. CDR3 sequence reads: CASGRQGYAPSNQPQHF. The CDR3 bases are TGTGCCAGTGGTAGACAGGGATATGCCCCTAGCAATCAGCCCCAGCATTTT.